The sequence of this T cell receptor beta chain was determined in a study of blood T cell repertoires in COVID-19. Across the whole study: Samples of COVID-19 (acute and convalescent) were obtained from the United States, Italy and Spain.

The CDR3 consists of 12 residues. Trimming shortened V by 5 bases and J by 5 bases, and 10 bases separated the two germline ends. The germline CDR1 and CDR2 sequences are SGHVS and FQNEAQ. The data were produced by immunoSEQ multiplex PCR, yet TCRdb's version contains in-frame clones alone and is incomplete. The sample records more than 85,000 clones, 84% being singletons. The sequence came from a man in his forties or fifties with active or convalescent COVID-19. The sequenced sample was peripheral blood. V gene TRBV7-8 combines with J gene TRBJ2-7; D perhaps matches TRBD2 (5 bases). CDR3 coding DNA: TGTGCCAGCAGCCCGCCTAGCCACGAGCAGTACTTC. This gives the protein CASSPPSHEQYF.